This TCR beta chain derives from a study of cytomegalovirus exposure and HLA in healthy donors. A word on this clone: Its specificity is unknown.

Germline CDR1 is SGHDN and CDR2 is FVKESK. This CDR3 region has 15 residues. The V and J ends lost 4 bases and 4 bases, in that order; junction bases with no gene match: 6. The PCR made use of 60 Vbeta and 13 Jbeta primers. Data came from immunoSEQ multiplex PCR; TCRdb stores just in-frame clones and leaves some out. Here the sample table reports around 130,000 clones. Study-wide points: Researchers reported in a later analysis that a missense DCLRE1C variant was tied to TCR beta V- and J-gene trimming.

This TCR was recovered from a woman aged 55-69 years in good health and CMV-seronegative. This rearrangement joins TRBV14 to TRBJ1-4; 7 nucleotides align to TRBD1. Sequenced input: PBMCs. CDR3: CASSPGQALNEKLFF. In DNA form, the CDR3 reads TGTGCCAGCAGCCCAGGACAGGCGCTTAATGAAAAACTGTTTTTT.